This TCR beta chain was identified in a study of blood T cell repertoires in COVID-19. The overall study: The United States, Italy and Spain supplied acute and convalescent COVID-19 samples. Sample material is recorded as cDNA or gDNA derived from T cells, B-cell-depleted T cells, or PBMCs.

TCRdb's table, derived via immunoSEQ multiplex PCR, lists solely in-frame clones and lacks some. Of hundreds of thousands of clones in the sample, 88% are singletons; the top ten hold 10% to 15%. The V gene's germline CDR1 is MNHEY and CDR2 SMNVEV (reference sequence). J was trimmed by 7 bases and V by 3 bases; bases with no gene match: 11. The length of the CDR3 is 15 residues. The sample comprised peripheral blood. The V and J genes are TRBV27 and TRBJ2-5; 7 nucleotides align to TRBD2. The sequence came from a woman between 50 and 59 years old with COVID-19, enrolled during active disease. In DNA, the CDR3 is TGTGCCAGCAGTTTGGGGCTAGCGGCTCAGGGGACCCAGTACTTC. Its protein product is CASSLGLAAQGTQYF.